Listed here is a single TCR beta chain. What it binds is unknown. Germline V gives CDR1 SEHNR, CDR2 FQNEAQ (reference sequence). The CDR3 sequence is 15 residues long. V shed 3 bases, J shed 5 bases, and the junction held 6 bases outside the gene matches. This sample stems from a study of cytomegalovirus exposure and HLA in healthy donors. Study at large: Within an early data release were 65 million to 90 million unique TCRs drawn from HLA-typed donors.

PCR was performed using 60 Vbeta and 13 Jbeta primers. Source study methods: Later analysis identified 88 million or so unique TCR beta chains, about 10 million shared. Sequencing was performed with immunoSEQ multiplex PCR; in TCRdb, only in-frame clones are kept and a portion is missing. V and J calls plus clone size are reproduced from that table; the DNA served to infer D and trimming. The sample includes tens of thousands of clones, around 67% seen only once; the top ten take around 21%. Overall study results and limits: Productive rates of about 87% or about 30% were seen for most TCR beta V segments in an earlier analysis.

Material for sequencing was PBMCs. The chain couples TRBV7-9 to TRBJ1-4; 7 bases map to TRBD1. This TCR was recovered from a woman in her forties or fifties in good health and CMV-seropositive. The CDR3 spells CASSLAGGRNEKLFF. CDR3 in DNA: TGTGCCAGCAGCTTGGCAGGGGGTAGAAATGAAAAACTGTTTTTT.